The source of this T cell receptor (beta chain) is a study of cytomegalovirus exposure and HLA in healthy donors. The primer mix had 60 Vbeta and 13 Jbeta primers. The assay was immunoSEQ multiplex PCR, and TCRdb's table has in-frame clones only and misses some. The sample holds around 150,000 clones, roughly 75% seen once. The specimen sequenced was PBMCs. The source of this sequence is a man younger than 35 in good health and CMV-seronegative.

The CDR3 loop reads CASSLYLGGANTEAFF. The CDR3 nucleotides are TGTGCCAGCAGCTTGTATCTAGGCGGTGCGAACACTGAAGCTTTCTTT. The chain combines TRBV5-6 with TRBJ1-1; no reliable D call. V lost 1 base and J lost 1, with 14 bases in between. This CDR3 spans 16 amino acids. Germline V gives CDR1 SGHDT, CDR2 YYEEEE.